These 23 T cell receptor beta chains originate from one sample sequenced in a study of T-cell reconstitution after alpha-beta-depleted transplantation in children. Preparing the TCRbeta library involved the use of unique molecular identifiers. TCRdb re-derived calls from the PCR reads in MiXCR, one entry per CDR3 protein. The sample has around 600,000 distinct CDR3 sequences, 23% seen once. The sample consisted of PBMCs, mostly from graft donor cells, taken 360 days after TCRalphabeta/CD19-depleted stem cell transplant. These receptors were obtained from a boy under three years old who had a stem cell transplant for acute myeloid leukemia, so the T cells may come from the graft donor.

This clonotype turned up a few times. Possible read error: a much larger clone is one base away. This chain's CDR3 is CASSYYTGELFF. The CDR3 DNA reads TGTGCCAGCAGTTACTACACCGGGGAGCTGTTTTTT. V gene TRBV6-2 or TRBV6-3 combines with J gene TRBJ2-2; D unresolved. This CDR3 has 12 residues. V lost 1 base and J lost 3, with 0 bases in between. From germline, CDR1 is MNHEY and CDR2 SVGEGT.

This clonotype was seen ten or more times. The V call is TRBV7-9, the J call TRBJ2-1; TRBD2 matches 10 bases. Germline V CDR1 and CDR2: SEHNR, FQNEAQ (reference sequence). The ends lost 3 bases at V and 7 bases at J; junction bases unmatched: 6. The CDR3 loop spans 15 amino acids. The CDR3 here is CASSFKTSGRNEQFF. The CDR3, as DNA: TGTGCCAGCAGCTTCAAGACTAGCGGGCGGAATGAGCAGTTCTTC.

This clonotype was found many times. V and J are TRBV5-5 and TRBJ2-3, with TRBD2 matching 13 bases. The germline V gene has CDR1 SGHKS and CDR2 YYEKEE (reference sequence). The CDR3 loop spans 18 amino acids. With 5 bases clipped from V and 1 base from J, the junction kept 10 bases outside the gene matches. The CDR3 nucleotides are TGTGCCAGCAGTGACCTACCGGGACTAGCGGGGCGCACAGATACGCAGTATTTT. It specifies CASSDLPGLAGRTDTQYF.

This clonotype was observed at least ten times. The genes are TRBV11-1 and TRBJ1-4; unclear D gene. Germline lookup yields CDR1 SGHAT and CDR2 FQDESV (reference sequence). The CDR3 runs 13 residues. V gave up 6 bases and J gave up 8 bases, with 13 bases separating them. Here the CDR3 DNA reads TGTGCCAGCAGAAGGGCAAGTGGAGAAAAACTGTTTTTT. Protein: CASRRASGEKLFF.

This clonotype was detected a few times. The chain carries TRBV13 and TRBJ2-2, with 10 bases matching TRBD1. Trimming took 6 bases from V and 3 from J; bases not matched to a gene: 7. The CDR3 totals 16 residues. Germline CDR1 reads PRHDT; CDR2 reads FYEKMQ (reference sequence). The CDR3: CASSSSGTGDTGELFF. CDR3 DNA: TGTGCCAGCAGTTCCTCCGGGACAGGGGACACCGGGGAGCTGTTTTTT.

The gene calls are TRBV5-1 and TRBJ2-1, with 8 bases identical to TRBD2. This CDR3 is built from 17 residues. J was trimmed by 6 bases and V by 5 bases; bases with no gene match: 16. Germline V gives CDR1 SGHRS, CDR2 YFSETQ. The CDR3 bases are TGCGCCAGCAGGGGGAATAGGGGACTAGAATCGGTCAATGAGCAGTTCTTC. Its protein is CASRGNRGLESVNEQFF.

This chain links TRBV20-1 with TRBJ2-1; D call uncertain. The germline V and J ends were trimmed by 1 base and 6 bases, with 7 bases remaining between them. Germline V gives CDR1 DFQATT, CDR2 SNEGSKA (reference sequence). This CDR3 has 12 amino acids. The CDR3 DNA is TGCAGTGCTAGAGTGGCGCGCAATGAGCAGTTCTTC. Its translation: CSARVARNEQFF.

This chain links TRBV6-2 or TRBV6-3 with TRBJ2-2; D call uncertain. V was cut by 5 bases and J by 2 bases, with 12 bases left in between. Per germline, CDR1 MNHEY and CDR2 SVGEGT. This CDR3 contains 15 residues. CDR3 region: CASSRRLINTGELFF. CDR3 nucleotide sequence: TGTGCCAGCAGTCGTCGACTGATTAACACCGGGGAGCTGTTTTTT.

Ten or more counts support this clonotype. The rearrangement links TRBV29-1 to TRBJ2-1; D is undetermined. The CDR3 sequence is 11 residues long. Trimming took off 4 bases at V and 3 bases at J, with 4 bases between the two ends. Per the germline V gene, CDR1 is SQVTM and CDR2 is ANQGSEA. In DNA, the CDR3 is TGCAGCGTTGGAAGCTACAATGAGCAGTTCTTC. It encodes CSVGSYNEQFF.

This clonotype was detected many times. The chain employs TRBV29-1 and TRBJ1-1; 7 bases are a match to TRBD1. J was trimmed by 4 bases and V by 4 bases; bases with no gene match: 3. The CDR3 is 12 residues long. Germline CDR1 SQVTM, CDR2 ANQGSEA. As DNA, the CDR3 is TGCAGCGTTGCGGCAGGGGGCACTGAAGCTTTCTTT. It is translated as CSVAAGGTEAFF. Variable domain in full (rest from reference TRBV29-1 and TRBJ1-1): SAVISQKPSRDICQRGTSLTIQCQVDSQVTMMFWYRQQPGQSLTLIATANQGSEATYESGFVIDKFPISRPNLTFSTLTVSNMSPEDSSIYLCSVAAGGTEAFFGQGTRLTVV.

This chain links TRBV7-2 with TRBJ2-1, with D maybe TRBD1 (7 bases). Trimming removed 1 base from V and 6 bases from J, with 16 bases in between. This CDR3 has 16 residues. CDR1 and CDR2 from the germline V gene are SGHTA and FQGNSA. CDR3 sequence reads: CASSLDATGRSNEQFF. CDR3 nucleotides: TGTGCCAGCAGCTTAGATGCGACAGGGAGGTCCAATGAGCAGTTCTTC.

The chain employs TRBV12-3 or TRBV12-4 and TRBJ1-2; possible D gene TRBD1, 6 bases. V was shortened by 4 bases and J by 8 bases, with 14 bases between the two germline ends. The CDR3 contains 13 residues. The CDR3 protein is CASSSTTGRGYTF. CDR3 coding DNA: TGTGCCAGCAGTTCAACGACAGGTCGGGGCTACACCTTC.

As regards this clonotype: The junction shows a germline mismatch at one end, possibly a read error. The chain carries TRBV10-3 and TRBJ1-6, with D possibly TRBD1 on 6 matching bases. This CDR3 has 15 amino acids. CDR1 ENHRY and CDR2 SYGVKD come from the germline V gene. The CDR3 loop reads CAIGDRSPDNSPLHF. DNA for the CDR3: TGTGCCATCGGTGACAGGAGCCCTGATAATTCACCCCTCCACTTT.

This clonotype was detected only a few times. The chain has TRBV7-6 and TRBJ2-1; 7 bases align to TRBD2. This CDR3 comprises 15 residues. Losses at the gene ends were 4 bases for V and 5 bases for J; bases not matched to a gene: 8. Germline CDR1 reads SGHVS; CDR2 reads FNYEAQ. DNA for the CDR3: TGTGCCAGCAGCTCGTACGCTAGCGGCCACAATGAGCAGTTCTTC. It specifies CASSSYASGHNEQFF.

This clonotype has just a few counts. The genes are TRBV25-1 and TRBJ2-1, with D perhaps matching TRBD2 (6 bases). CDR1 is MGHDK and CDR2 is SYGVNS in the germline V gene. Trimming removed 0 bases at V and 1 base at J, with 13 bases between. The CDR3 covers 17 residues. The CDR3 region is CASSEYQWGESYNEQFF. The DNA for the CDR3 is TGTGCCAGCAGTGAATACCAGTGGGGGGAATCCTACAATGAGCAGTTCTTC.

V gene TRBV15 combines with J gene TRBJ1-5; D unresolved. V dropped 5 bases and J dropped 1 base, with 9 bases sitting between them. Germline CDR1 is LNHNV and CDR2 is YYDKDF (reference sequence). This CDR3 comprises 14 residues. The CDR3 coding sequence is TGTGCCACCAGCCAGGCGAGGAGCAATCAGCCCCAGCATTTT. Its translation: CATSQARSNQPQHF.

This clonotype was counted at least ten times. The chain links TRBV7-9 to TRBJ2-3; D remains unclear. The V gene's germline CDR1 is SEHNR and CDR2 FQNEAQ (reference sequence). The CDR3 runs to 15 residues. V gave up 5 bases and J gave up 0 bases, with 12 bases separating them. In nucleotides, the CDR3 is TGTGCCAGCAGCGAATCCCATCCTAGCACAGATACGCAGTATTTT. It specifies CASSESHPSTDTQYF.

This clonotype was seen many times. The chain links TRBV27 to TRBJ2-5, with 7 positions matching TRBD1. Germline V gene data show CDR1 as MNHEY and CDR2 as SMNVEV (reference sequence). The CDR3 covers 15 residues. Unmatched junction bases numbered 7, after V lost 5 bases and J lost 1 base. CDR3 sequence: CASSAYRGPQETQYF. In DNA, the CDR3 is TGTGCCAGCAGTGCATACAGGGGACCCCAAGAGACCCAGTACTTC.

The CDR3 spells CASRASATYEQYV. CDR3 bases: TGTGCCAGCAGGGCTAGCGCTACCTACGAGCAGTACGTC. The V and J genes are TRBV6-2 or TRBV6-3 and TRBJ2-7, with D tentatively TRBD2 (6 bases). V was pared by 6 bases and J by 2 bases, with 11 bases between. The CDR3 totals 13 residues. Germline assignment: CDR1 MNHEY and CDR2 SVGEGT.

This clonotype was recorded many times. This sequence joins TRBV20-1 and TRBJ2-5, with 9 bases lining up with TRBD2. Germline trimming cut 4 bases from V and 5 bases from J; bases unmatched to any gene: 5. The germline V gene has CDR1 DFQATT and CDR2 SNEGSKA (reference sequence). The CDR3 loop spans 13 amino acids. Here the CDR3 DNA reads TGCAGTGCTATAGCGGGGGCGGATGAGACCCAGTACTTC. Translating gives CSAIAGADETQYF.

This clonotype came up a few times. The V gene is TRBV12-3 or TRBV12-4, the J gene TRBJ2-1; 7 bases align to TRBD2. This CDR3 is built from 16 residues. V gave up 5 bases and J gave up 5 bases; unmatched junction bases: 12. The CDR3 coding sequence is TGTGCCAGCAGTGGAACCGGGGGGATCGGGGACAATGAGCAGTTCTTC. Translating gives CASSGTGGIGDNEQFF.

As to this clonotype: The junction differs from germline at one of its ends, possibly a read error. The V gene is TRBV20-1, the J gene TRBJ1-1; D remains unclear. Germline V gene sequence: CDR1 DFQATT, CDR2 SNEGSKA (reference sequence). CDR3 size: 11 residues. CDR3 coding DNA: TGCAGTGCCCGCCTGAACACTGAAGCTCTCTTT. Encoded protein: CSARLNTEALF.

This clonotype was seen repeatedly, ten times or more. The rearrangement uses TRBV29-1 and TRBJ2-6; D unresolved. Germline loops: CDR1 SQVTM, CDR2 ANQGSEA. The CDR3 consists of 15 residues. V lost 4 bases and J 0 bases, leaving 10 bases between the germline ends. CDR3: CSVVLVTSGANVLTF. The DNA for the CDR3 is TGCAGCGTTGTGTTGGTCACCTCTGGGGCCAACGTCCTGACTTTC.